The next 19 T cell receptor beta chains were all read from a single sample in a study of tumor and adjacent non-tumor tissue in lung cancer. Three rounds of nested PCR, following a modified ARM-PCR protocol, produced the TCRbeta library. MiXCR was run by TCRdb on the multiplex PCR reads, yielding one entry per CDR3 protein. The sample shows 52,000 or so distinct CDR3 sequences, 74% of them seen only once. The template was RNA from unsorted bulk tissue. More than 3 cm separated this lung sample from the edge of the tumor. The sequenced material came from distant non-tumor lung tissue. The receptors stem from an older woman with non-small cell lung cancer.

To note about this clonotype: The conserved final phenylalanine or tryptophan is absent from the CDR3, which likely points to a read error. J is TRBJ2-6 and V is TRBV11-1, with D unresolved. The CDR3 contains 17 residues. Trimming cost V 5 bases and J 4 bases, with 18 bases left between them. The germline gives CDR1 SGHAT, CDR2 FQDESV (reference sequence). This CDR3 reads CASSMEGYPSGANVLTI. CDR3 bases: TGTGCCAGCAGCATGGAAGGCTATCCCTCAGGGGCCAACGTCCTGACTATC.

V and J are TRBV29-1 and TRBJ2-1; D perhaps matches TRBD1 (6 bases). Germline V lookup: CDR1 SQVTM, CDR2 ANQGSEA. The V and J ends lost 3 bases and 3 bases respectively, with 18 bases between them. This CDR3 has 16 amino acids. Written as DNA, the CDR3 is TGCAGCGTTGAGAGCAGGACAGTTAGCCTCTACAATGAGCAGTTCTTC. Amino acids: CSVESRTVSLYNEQFF.

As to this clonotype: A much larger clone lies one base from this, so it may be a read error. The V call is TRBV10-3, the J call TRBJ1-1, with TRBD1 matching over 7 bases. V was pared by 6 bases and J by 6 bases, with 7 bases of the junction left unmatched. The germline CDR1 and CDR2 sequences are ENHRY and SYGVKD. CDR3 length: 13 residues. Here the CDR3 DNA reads TGTGCCATCAGAGTCGACAGGGACTCTGAAGCTTTCTTT. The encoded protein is CAIRVDRDSEAFF.

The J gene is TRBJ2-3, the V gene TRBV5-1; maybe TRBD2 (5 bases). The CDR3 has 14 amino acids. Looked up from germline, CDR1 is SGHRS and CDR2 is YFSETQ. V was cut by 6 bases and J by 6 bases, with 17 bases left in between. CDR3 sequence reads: CASNSGIGKDTQYF. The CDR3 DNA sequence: TGCGCCAGCAACTCCGGGATCGGTAAGGATACGCAGTATTTT.

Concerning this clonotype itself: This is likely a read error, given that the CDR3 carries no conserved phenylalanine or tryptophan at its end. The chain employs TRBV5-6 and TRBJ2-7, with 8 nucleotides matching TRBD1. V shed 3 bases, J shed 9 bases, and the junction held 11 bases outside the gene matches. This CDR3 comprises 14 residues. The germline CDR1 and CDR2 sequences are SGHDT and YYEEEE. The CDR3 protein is CASSSGQGGSWQYL. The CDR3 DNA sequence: TGTGCCAGCAGCTCAGGACAGGGAGGTAGTTGGCAGTACTTG.

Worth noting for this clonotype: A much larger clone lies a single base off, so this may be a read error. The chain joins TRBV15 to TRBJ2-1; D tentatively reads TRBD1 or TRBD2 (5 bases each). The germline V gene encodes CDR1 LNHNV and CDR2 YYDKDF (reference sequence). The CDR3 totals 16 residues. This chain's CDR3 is CTTSRDLSQGHNEQFF. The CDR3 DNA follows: TGTACCACCAGCAGAGATTTGAGTCAGGGACACAATGAGCAGTTCTTC.

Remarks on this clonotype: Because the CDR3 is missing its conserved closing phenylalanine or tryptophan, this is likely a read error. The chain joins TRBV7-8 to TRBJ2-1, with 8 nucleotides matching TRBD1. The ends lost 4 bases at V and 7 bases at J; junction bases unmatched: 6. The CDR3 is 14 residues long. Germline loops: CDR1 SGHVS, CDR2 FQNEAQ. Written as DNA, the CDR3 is TGTGCCAGCAGCTGGTGGGACAGGAAAAATGAGCAGTTCGTC. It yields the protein CASSWWDRKNEQFV.

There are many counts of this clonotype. The CDR3 DNA follows: TGTGCCAGCACTCCGGCGGGGCAGGGGTCTTCACCCCTCCACTTT. It encodes CASTPAGQGSSPLHF. This chain joins TRBV6-6 and TRBJ1-6, with D tentatively TRBD1 (6 bases). The CDR3 is 15 amino acids. Between the trimmed V and J ends, which lost 7 bases and 9 bases, there was a span of 19 bases. Per the germline V gene, CDR1 is MNHNY and CDR2 is SVGAGI (reference sequence).

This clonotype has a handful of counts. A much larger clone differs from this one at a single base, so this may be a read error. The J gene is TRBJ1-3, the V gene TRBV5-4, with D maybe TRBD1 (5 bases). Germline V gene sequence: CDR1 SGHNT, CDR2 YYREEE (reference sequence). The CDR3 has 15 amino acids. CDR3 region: CASSPGAGLGNTVYF. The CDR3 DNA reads TGTGCCAGCAGCCCCGGGGCAGGGCTTGGAAACACCGTATATTTT.

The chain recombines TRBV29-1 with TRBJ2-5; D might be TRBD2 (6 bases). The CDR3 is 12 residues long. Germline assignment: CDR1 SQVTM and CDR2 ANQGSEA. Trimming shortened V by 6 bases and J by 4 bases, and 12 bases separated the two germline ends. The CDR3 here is CSVGISGETQYF. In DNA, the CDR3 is TGCAGCGTGGGAATTAGCGGAGAGACCCAGTACTTC.

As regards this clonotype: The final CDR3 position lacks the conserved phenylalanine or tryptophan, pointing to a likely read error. CDR3 bases: TGTGCCAGCAGCTTAGATCGGGGGGCTACGCAGTATTCT. Protein: CASSLDRGATQYS. The rearrangement joins TRBV7-2 to TRBJ2-3; weak D call: TRBD2 (7 bases). Trimming removed 1 base at V and 8 bases at J, with 10 bases between. This CDR3 region has 13 residues. CDR1 is SGHTA and CDR2 is FQGNSA in the germline V gene.

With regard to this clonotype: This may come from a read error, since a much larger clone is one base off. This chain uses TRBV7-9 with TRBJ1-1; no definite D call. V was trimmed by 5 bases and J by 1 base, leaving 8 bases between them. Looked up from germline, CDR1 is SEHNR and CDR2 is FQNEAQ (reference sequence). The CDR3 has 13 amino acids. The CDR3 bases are TGTGCCAGCAGCGCGGTGGGGAACACTGAAGCTTTCTTT. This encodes CASSAVGNTEAFF.

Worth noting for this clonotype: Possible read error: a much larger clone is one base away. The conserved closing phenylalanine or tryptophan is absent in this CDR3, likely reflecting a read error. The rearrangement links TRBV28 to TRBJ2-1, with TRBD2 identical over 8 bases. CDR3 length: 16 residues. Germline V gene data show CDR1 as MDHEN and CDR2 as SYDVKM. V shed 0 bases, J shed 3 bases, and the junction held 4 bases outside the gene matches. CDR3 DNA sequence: TGTGCCAGCAGTTTATGGGCGGGAGGAGTCTACAATGAGCAGTTCCTC. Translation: CASSLWAGGVYNEQFL.

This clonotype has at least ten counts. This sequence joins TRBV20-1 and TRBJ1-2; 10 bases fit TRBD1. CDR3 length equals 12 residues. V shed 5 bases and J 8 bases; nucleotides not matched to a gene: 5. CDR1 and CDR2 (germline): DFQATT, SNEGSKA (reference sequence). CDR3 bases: TGCAGTGCTGAAGGACAGGGGGTCGGCTACACCTTC. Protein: CSAEGQGVGYTF.

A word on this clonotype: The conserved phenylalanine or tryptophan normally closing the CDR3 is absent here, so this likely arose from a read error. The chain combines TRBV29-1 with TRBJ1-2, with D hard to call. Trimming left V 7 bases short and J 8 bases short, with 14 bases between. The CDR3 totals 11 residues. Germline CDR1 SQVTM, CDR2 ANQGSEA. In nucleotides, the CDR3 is TGCAGCGCCGTTACCATCTGGGGCTACACCCTC. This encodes CSAVTIWGYTL.

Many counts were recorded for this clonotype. The DNA of the CDR3 is TGTGCCAGCGTAAGGACAATAGCTAACTATGGCTACACCTTC. Translating it yields CASVRTIANYGYTF. The rearrangement uses TRBV6-1 and TRBJ1-2; TRBD1 is a possible D gene (5 bases). The CDR3 is made up of 14 amino acids. Germline V gene sequence: CDR1 MNHNS, CDR2 SASEGT. Trimming cost V 8 bases and J 0 bases, with 13 bases left between them.

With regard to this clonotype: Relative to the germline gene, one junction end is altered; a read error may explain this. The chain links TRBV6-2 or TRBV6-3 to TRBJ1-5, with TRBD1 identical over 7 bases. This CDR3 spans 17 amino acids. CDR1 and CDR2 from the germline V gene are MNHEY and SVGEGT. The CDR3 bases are TGTGCCAGCTTTTCCGCCGGGACAGTACTTAGCAATCAGCCCCAGCGTTTT. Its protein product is CASFSAGTVLSNQPQRF.

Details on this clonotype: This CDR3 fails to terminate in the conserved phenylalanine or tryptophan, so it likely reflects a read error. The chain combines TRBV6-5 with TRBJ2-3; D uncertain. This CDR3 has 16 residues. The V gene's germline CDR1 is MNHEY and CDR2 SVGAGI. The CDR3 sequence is CASSPLLIQSTDAQYS. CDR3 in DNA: TGTGCCAGCAGTCCCCTACTCATTCAGTCCACAGATGCGCAGTATTCT.

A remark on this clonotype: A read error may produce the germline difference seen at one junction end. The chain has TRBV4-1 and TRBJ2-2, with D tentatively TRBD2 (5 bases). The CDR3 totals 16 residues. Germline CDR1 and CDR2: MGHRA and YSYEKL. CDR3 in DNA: TGCGCCAGCAGTCAAGAACCGGAGGCCATCACCGGGGAGCTGTTTTTT. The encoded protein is CASSQEPEAITGELFF.